This passage covers 30 T cell receptor beta chains from one sample sequenced in a study of T cell repertoires in cytomegalovirus infection. TCRdb re-analysed the reads in MiXCR, keeping a single row per CDR3 protein. Here the sample spans roughly 180,000 distinct CDR3 sequences, about 15% being singletons. The source material was CD8+ T cells from PBMCs. Receptors were obtained from a human donor in good health (CMV status not recorded). Some clones in this sample may be carry-over from other donors' samples.

V usage is TRBV6-2 or TRBV6-3 and J usage is TRBJ2-1, with D perhaps TRBD2 (5 bases). Germline CDR1 and CDR2: MNHEY and SVGEGT. There are 12 residues in the CDR3. V was clipped by 6 bases and J by 10 bases, with 13 bases between them. The CDR3 coding sequence is TGTGCCAGCAGCTATACTAGGAACGAGCAGTTCTTC. This gives the protein CASSYTRNEQFF.

The chain links TRBV20-1 to TRBJ2-1; D may be TRBD2 (6 bases). The CDR3 is made up of 18 amino acids. CDR1 is DFQATT and CDR2 is SNEGSKA in the germline V gene (reference sequence). V was trimmed by 3 bases and J by 4 bases, leaving 25 bases between them. CDR3 nucleotide sequence: TGCAGTGCTAGGGTTCTTTTGGGGGGACCGGTTGCATACAATGAGCAGTTCTTC. This encodes CSARVLLGGPVAYNEQFF.

This clonotype was seen more than once but under ten times. The rearrangement links TRBV5-1 to TRBJ1-2, with D uncertain. Germline CDR1 SGHRS, CDR2 YFSETQ. The CDR3 covers 11 residues. Trimming removed 3 bases from V and 3 bases from J, with 3 bases in between. The CDR3 nucleotides read TGCGCCAGCAGCTCGTACTATGGCTACACCTTC. Its translation: CASSSYYGYTF.

CDR3 residues: CSVEGLAGDNEQFF. Written as DNA, the CDR3 is TGCAGCGTTGAGGGACTAGCGGGGGATAATGAGCAGTTCTTC. V usage is TRBV29-1 and J usage is TRBJ2-1; 14 bases map to TRBD2. This CDR3 contains 14 residues. CDR1 SQVTM and CDR2 ANQGSEA come from the germline V gene. V lost 3 bases to trimming and J lost 7 bases; unmatched junction nucleotides: 2.

This clonotype was picked up many times. The V and J genes are TRBV11-2 and TRBJ2-7, with D perhaps given as TRBD1 or TRBD2 (5 bases each). The CDR3 runs 15 residues. The V gene's germline CDR1 is SGHAT and CDR2 FQNNGV. Trimming cost V 3 bases and J 1 base, with 13 bases left between them. Here the CDR3 reads CASSFPGTASYEQYF. CDR3 nucleotide sequence: TGTGCCAGCAGCTTCCCCGGGACGGCATCCTACGAGCAGTACTTC. Full variable domain (remainder filled in from reference TRBV11-2 and TRBJ2-7): EAGVAQSPRYKIIEKRQSVAFWCNPISGHATLYWYQQILGQGPKLLIQFQNNGVVDDSQLPKDRFSAERLKGVDSTLKIQPAKLEDSAVYLCASSFPGTASYEQYFGPGTRLTVT.

This clonotype showed up just a few times. This chain links TRBV6-5 with TRBJ2-5; 7 bases match TRBD2. The CDR3 totals 16 residues. The V segment lost 8 bases and the J segment 3 bases; nucleotides outside the gene matches: 15. Germline CDR1 reads MNHEY; CDR2 reads SVGAGI. The CDR3 here is CASGPGRGSLEETQYF. As DNA, the CDR3 is TGTGCCAGCGGTCCGGGGCGGGGGTCCCTGGAAGAGACCCAGTACTTC.

This clonotype appeared once. The chain joins TRBV6-1 to TRBJ1-2, with D perhaps TRBD1 (6 bases). CDR3 length: 11 amino acids. Germline CDR1 reads MNHNS; CDR2 reads SASEGT. Trimming pared 8 bases from V and 10 bases from J, leaving 14 bases between. CDR3: CASHTDRSYTF. For the CDR3, the DNA is TGTGCCAGCCATACAGACAGGTCCTACACCTTC.

The V and J genes are TRBV5-4 and TRBJ2-7; tentative D call: TRBD1 (8 bases). Germline-derived CDR1 and CDR2 are SGHNT and YYREEE (reference sequence). V lost 0 bases and J 2 bases, leaving 12 bases between the germline ends. This CDR3 contains 15 residues. The DNA of the CDR3 is TGTGCCAGCAGCTTGGGGACAGGGACTACCTACGAGCAGTACTTC. This sequence encodes CASSLGTGTTYEQYF.

This clonotype appeared many times. V is TRBV7-8 and J is TRBJ1-5, with 8 bases fitting TRBD1. V gave up 1 base and J gave up 0 bases; unmatched junction bases: 11. Germline V gene sequence: CDR1 SGHVS, CDR2 FQNEAQ. CDR3 length equals 19 residues. The CDR3 nucleotides read TGTGCCAGCAGCTTAGACCCGGACAGGGAAACCTATAGCAATCAGCCCCAGCATTTT. It translates to CASSLDPDRETYSNQPQHF.

This clonotype was counted only a few times. V usage is TRBV5-5 and J usage is TRBJ1-6; the match to TRBD1 covers 10 bases. CDR3 size: 17 residues. The V and J ends lost 6 bases and 3 bases, in that order; junction bases with no gene match: 9. Looked up from germline, CDR1 is SGHKS and CDR2 is YYEKEE (reference sequence). CDR3 coding DNA: TGTGCCAGCATCGACGGCCGGGACAGGGGCTATAATTCACCCCTCCACTTT. The encoded protein is CASIDGRDRGYNSPLHF.

The chain links TRBV20-1 to TRBJ2-1; D is ambiguous. The CDR3 is made up of 12 amino acids. With 6 bases removed from V and 7 bases from J, the gap between germline ends came to 13 bases. Looked up from germline, CDR1 is DFQATT and CDR2 is SNEGSKA (reference sequence). The CDR3 loop is CSAPRAWNEQFF. CDR3 coding DNA: TGCAGTGCCCCCCGGGCGTGGAATGAGCAGTTCTTC.

This chain uses TRBV6-2 or TRBV6-3 with TRBJ2-7, with 7 bases matching TRBD1. Germline V gene lookup returns CDR1 MNHEY and CDR2 SVGEGT. The CDR3 sequence is 13 residues long. Unmatched junction bases numbered 9, after V lost 7 bases and J lost 6 bases. CDR3: CASIEGDSTEQYF. The CDR3 DNA sequence: TGTGCCAGCATCGAAGGGGACAGCACCGAGCAGTACTTC.

This sequence joins TRBV7-9 and TRBJ2-7, with D perhaps being TRBD1 or TRBD2 (5 bases each). Per germline, CDR1 SEHNR and CDR2 FQNEAQ (reference sequence). The length of the CDR3 is 16 residues. V lost 5 bases and J 0 bases, leaving 17 bases between the germline ends. The CDR3 sequence is CASSPPEGPNSYEQYF. CDR3 DNA: TGTGCCAGCAGCCCGCCTGAGGGGCCGAACTCCTACGAGCAGTACTTC.

Many counts were recorded for this clonotype. The J gene is TRBJ1-4, the V gene TRBV7-8; 9 bases fit TRBD1. CDR1 and CDR2 from the germline V gene are SGHVS and FQNEAQ. J gave up 3 bases and V 4 bases, and 3 bases lay outside the gene matches. The CDR3 has 15 residues. In nucleotides, the CDR3 is TGTGCCAGCAGCTCCTGGGACAGGGCTAATGAAAAACTGTTTTTT. Residues: CASSSWDRANEKLFF.

This clonotype was observed a few times. The chain carries TRBV12-3 or TRBV12-4 and TRBJ1-2; D may be TRBD1 (6 bases). This CDR3 region has 12 residues. V lost 6 bases and J 8 bases, leaving 13 bases between the germline ends. CDR3 DNA: TGTGCCAGCAGCCACGGGGGCGGGGGCTACACCTTC. Encoded protein: CASSHGGGGYTF.

This clonotype has only a few counts. The genes are TRBV7-6 and TRBJ2-1; 13 nucleotides line up with TRBD2. The germline CDR1 and CDR2 sequences are SGHVS and FNYEAQ. This CDR3 spans 15 amino acids. V dropped 4 bases and J dropped 13; count of bases not matched to a gene: 10. The CDR3 spells CASSSLPGLAGRQFF. For the CDR3, the DNA is TGTGCCAGCAGCTCACTCCCGGGACTAGCGGGACGTCAGTTCTTC.

The chain employs TRBV20-1 and TRBJ1-6, with no clear D. Trimming removed 0 bases at V and 0 bases at J, with 12 bases between. The CDR3 loop spans 17 amino acids. The germline gives CDR1 DFQATT, CDR2 SNEGSKA (reference sequence). The CDR3 DNA reads TGCAGTGCTAGAGATCGGGCAGTAAGCTCCTATAATTCACCCCTCCACTTT. The encoded protein is CSARDRAVSSYNSPLHF.

The chain has TRBV7-9 and TRBJ1-5; maybe TRBD1 (5 bases). Germline V gene data show CDR1 as SEHNR and CDR2 as FQNEAQ (reference sequence). The V and J ends lost 0 bases and 0 bases respectively, with 9 bases between them. The CDR3 loop spans 16 amino acids. CDR3 sequence (DNA): TGTGCCAGCAGCTTAGCAGGGGTGTATAGCAATCAGCCCCAGCATTTT. Translation gives CASSLAGVYSNQPQHF.

The chain couples TRBV12-3 or TRBV12-4 to TRBJ1-4; TRBD1 might be the D (5 bases). Trimming stripped 3 bases from V and 7 bases from J, with 12 bases between. The CDR3 runs 14 residues. The CDR3 spells CASSFTGAGEKLFF. The DNA of the CDR3 is TGTGCCAGCAGTTTTACTGGGGCCGGTGAAAAACTGTTTTTT.

This clonotype was counted only a few times. The J gene is TRBJ2-2, the V gene TRBV7-9; no reliable D call. Trimming stripped 5 bases from V and 0 bases from J, with 10 bases between. The CDR3 is 15 amino acids. Per the germline V gene, CDR1 is SEHNR and CDR2 is FQNEAQ (reference sequence). The CDR3 loop is CASSIPSANTGELFF. Written as DNA, the CDR3 is TGTGCCAGCAGCATACCCTCTGCGAACACCGGGGAGCTGTTTTTT.

This clonotype was seen many times. This chain joins TRBV7-8 and TRBJ1-3; 7 bases agree with TRBD1. V was pared by 5 bases and J by 1 base, with 11 bases of the junction left unmatched. CDR3 size: 17 residues. CDR1 and CDR2 from the germline V gene are SGHVS and FQNEAQ. In DNA, the CDR3 is TGTGCCAGCAGCCTCCGGACCGGGACAGATTCTGGAAACACCATATATTTT. It encodes CASSLRTGTDSGNTIYF. The whole variable domain, filled in from reference TRBV7-8 and TRBJ1-3, reads GAGVSQSPRYKVAKRGQDVALRCDPISGHVSLFWYQQALGQGPEFLTYFQNEAQLDKSGLPSDRFFAERPEGSVSTLKIQRTQQEDSAVYLCASSLRTGTDSGNTIYFGEGSWLTVV.

This clonotype was observed a few times. The rearrangement uses TRBV7-8 and TRBJ2-7; D ambiguous. The CDR3 totals 12 residues. V was pared by 4 bases and J by 7 bases, with 11 bases between. CDR1 and CDR2 from the germline V gene are SGHVS and FQNEAQ. The CDR3 protein is CASSSGPEEQYF. CDR3 nucleotides: TGTGCCAGCAGCTCCGGACCGGAGGAGCAGTACTTC.

This clonotype came up a few times. The chain links TRBV7-9 to TRBJ2-2; TRBD1 might be the D (5 bases). The CDR3 totals 16 residues. V lost 3 bases and J 6 bases, leaving 17 bases between the germline ends. Germline lookup yields CDR1 SEHNR and CDR2 FQNEAQ (reference sequence). The CDR3 is CASSFSPGKKAGELFF. DNA for the CDR3: TGTGCCAGCAGCTTTTCCCCAGGGAAGAAGGCCGGGGAGCTGTTTTTT.

This clonotype was observed many times. The genes are TRBV7-8 and TRBJ1-4; weak D call: TRBD1 (6 bases). Per the germline V gene, CDR1 is SGHVS and CDR2 is FQNEAQ. V lost 5 bases and J lost 1, with 11 bases in between. This CDR3 spans 15 amino acids. This CDR3 is CASSLRGGTNEKLFF. The CDR3 nucleotides read TGTGCCAGCAGCCTCAGGGGAGGAACTAATGAAAAACTGTTTTTT.

The sample holds a few counts of this clonotype. Germline is not matched at one junction end, which may reflect a read error. The rearrangement joins TRBV7-7 to TRBJ2-7; 7 nucleotides agree with TRBD1. The CDR3 runs to 14 residues. The V gene's germline CDR1 is SSHAT and CDR2 FNYEAQ (reference sequence). CDR3 loop: CASSEGTEAYEQYF. The CDR3 region has the DNA TGTGCTAGCAGCGAAGGGACAGAAGCATACGAGCAGTACTTC. Filled out from reference TRBV7-7 and TRBJ2-7, the complete variable domain reads GAGVSQSPRYKVTKRGQDVTLRCDPISSHATLYWYQQALGQGPEFLTYFNYEAQPDKSGLPSDRFSAERPEGSISTLTIQRTEQRDSAMYRCASSEGTEAYEQYFGPGTRLTVT.

This clonotype has more than one count but fewer than ten. The CDR3 DNA is TGTGCCAGCAGCTCTAACCCCAGGCCCCTCTATGGCTACACCTTC. Translated, it gives CASSSNPRPLYGYTF. The chain carries TRBV7-2 and TRBJ1-2; D is ambiguous. V lost 4 bases and J 4 bases, leaving 16 bases between the germline ends. The CDR3 contains 15 residues. Germline CDR1 reads SGHTA; CDR2 reads FQGNSA.

The chain is built from TRBV4-3 and TRBJ2-2, with D unresolved. Germline CDR1 reads LGHNA; CDR2 reads YSLEER. The V end lost 3 bases, the J end lost 5 bases, and 13 bases lay between the germline ends. CDR3 length equals 15 residues. The CDR3 DNA sequence: TGCGCCAGCAGCCAGCGGACGGAGACGACCGGGGAGCTGTTTTTT. It translates to CASSQRTETTGELFF.

This clonotype turned up a few times. The rearrangement links TRBV27 to TRBJ1-1; TRBD1 agrees at 8 bases. The V gene's germline CDR1 is MNHEY and CDR2 SMNVEV (reference sequence). The CDR3 sequence is 14 residues long. Germline trimming cut 4 bases from V and 5 bases from J; bases unmatched to any gene: 6. The DNA of the CDR3 is TGTGCCAGCAGTTCGCCGGGACAGGCAACTGAAGCTTTCTTT. Amino acid sequence: CASSSPGQATEAFF.

This clonotype occurred a few times. V gene TRBV12-3 or TRBV12-4 combines with J gene TRBJ2-1, with 9 bases that match TRBD2. With 6 bases clipped from V and 2 bases from J, the junction kept 2 bases outside the gene matches. The CDR3 contains 14 residues. The CDR3 loop is CASRERGAYNEQFF. DNA for the CDR3: TGTGCCAGCAGAGAGCGGGGGGCCTACAATGAGCAGTTCTTC.

V and J are TRBV20-1 and TRBJ1-6, with D uncertain. This CDR3 is built from 17 residues. Germline loops: CDR1 DFQATT, CDR2 SNEGSKA (reference sequence). Trimming pared 0 bases from V and 0 bases from J, leaving 12 bases between. The CDR3 is CSARDLESGSYNSPLHF. CDR3 DNA sequence: TGCAGTGCTAGAGATCTTGAGTCCGGCTCCTATAATTCACCCCTCCACTTT.